This T cell receptor beta chain was captured by sequencing in a study of T-cell memory formation after mild COVID-19. Study-wide findings and caveats: Contracting CD8+ clones were enriched in EMRA, CD4+ mainly in CM and EM.

TCRdb fed the 5' RACE reads into MiXCR, producing one record per CDR3 protein. The table has about 560,000 distinct CDR3 sequences, 15% to 20% seen once; the top ten hold around 12%. For this clonotype: Its matching antigen is unknown.

Trimming removed 3 bases from V and 10 bases from J, with 19 bases in between. CDR1 and CDR2 from the germline V gene are LNHDA and SQIVND (reference sequence). The length of the CDR3 is 15 residues. The J gene is TRBJ2-1, the V gene TRBV19; maybe TRBD2 (6 bases). The clonotype was recovered from an adult woman who had mild COVID-19 (a few samples of this study predate the infection). Cell type and time point are not known. Specimen: PBMCs or a T cell subset sorted from them (not recorded which). This CDR3 is CASSIVSAGLGEQFF. As DNA, the CDR3 is TGTGCCAGTAGTATTGTTTCGGCGGGATTGGGCGAGCAGTTCTTC.